This TCR beta chain comes out of a study of post-analysis software for immune sequencing data. Libraries were made from TCR beta cDNA, and they carried unique molecular identifiers. TCRdb ran MiXCR on the PCR reads and lists one entry per CDR3 protein. The table shows roughly 620,000 distinct CDR3 sequences, with around 44% occurring only once. Study observations and caveats: Patients showed TRBV5-6, TRBV5-1 and TRBV20-1 among 4 or 5 TRBV segments more frequent than in controls.

This clonotype was counted between two and nine times. The antigen is undetermined. From germline, CDR1 is SGHNT and CDR2 YYREEE (reference sequence). The CDR3 runs 17 residues. The V end lost 3 bases, the J end lost 3 bases, and 21 bases lay between the germline ends. The sequencing input was blood. The sequence came from a girl between 10 and 17 years old with multiple sclerosis. J is TRBJ1-2 and V is TRBV5-4; D call uncertain. CDR3 in DNA: TGTGCCAGCAGCTCCGGGAGGATGGGGATAGCGGACTATGGCTACACCTTC. Encoded protein: CASSSGRMGIADYGYTF.